These 24 T cell receptor beta chains share one sample of origin, sequenced in a study of T cells of healthy individuals. Each CDR3 protein is one row after TCRdb ran MiXCR on the 5' RACE reads. This sample has 85,000 to 100,000 distinct CDR3 sequences, with around 17% found just once. The receptor source for this set is a human donor in good health.

The sample holds a few counts of this clonotype. This chain uses TRBV4-1 with TRBJ2-3; the D gene is possibly TRBD2 (7 bases). Trimming left V 4 bases short and J 2 bases short, with 16 bases between. This CDR3 is 16 amino acids long. CDR1 is MGHRA and CDR2 is YSYEKL in the germline V gene. This chain's CDR3 is CASSPLGGGHTDTQYF. DNA for the CDR3: TGCGCCAGCAGCCCCCTGGGGGGGGGCCACACAGATACGCAGTATTTT.

This clonotype was detected a few times. The rearrangement links TRBV12-3 or TRBV12-4 to TRBJ1-2, with D maybe TRBD1 (6 bases). CDR3 size: 12 residues. The germline V and J ends were trimmed by 5 bases and 11 bases, with 15 bases remaining between them. CDR3 amino acids: CASSIQGRGYTF. Here the CDR3 DNA reads TGTGCCAGCAGTATACAGGGTCGGGGATACACCTTC.

The chain recombines TRBV6-9 with TRBJ1-3, with a tentative D call TRBD1 (5 bases). Germline V gene lookup returns CDR1 MNHGY and CDR2 SVAAGI. This CDR3 is 15 amino acids long. Trimming shortened V by 6 bases and J by 4 bases, and 16 bases separated the two germline ends. The CDR3 DNA sequence: TGTGCCAGCAGCGCGTCGGCCAGGGAGGGAAACACCATATATTTT. Residues: CASSASAREGNTIYF.

The chain joins TRBV5-1 to TRBJ2-5; TRBD2 aligns across 9 bases. The CDR3 has 14 amino acids. Germline values: CDR1 SGHRS, CDR2 YFSETQ. The ends lost 7 bases at V and 5 bases at J; junction bases unmatched: 9. The CDR3 reads CASRPSGTMETQYF. CDR3 nucleotide sequence: TGCGCCAGCCGACCTAGCGGGACGATGGAGACCCAGTACTTC. The whole variable domain, remainder taken from reference TRBV5-1 and TRBJ2-5, is KAGVTQTPRYLIKTRGQQVTLSCSPISGHRSVSWYQQTPGQGLQFLFEYFSETQRNKGNFPGRFSGRQFSNSRSEMNVSTLELGDSALYLCASRPSGTMETQYFGPGTRLLVL.

This clonotype appeared a few times. The V and J genes are TRBV10-3 and TRBJ2-5; D gene uncertain. The CDR3 has 14 residues. V lost 0 bases to trimming and J lost 1 base, with 6 bases between them. Germline V CDR1 and CDR2: ENHRY, SYGVKD. Here the CDR3 DNA reads TGTGCCATCAGTGAGTCGGCCGGCCAAGAGACCCAGTACTTC. Its translation is CAISESAGQETQYF.

The chain has TRBV2 and TRBJ2-1; D possibly uses TRBD1 or TRBD2 (5 bases each). Trimming shortened V by 10 bases and J by 15 bases, and 19 bases separated the two germline ends. The CDR3 has 11 residues. Germline CDR1 SNHLY, CDR2 FYNNEI. The CDR3 reads CATETPGRLFF. CDR3 DNA sequence: TGTGCCACCGAGACCCCGGGACGTCTGTTCTTC. Full variable domain (rest looked up from reference TRBV2 and TRBJ2-1): EPEVTQTPSHQVTQMGQEVILRCVPISNHLYFYWYRQILGQKVEFLVSFYNNEISEKSEIFDDQFSVERPDGSNFTLKIRSTKLEDSAMYFCATETPGRLFFGPGTRLTVL.

This clonotype has only a few counts. The rearrangement uses TRBV5-5 and TRBJ2-1; a possible D gene is TRBD2 (5 bases). CDR3 length: 14 amino acids. V was cut by 4 bases and J by 6 bases, with 14 bases left in between. The germline V gene encodes CDR1 SGHKS and CDR2 YYEKEE (reference sequence). The CDR3 DNA reads as TGTGCCAGCAGCCATGCACCTACTAGCAATGAGCAGTTCTTC. Residues: CASSHAPTSNEQFF.

This chain joins TRBV6-2 or TRBV6-3 and TRBJ2-1; 7 bases align to TRBD1. Germline V lookup: CDR1 MNHEY, CDR2 SVGEGT. There are 16 residues in the CDR3. V lost 2 bases, J lost 0 bases, and 4 bases stayed unmatched. DNA for the CDR3: TGTGCCAGCAGTTACGGGTGGACAGGCTCCTACAATGAGCAGTTCTTC. Protein product: CASSYGWTGSYNEQFF.

The chain joins TRBV7-9 to TRBJ2-5, with D possibly matching TRBD1 (6 bases). Trimming took off 4 bases at V and 2 bases at J, with 8 bases between the two ends. This CDR3 has 13 amino acids. The germline V gene encodes CDR1 SEHNR and CDR2 FQNEAQ (reference sequence). CDR3 protein: CASSWGHQETQYF. CDR3 nucleotides: TGTGCCAGCAGCTGGGGACATCAAGAGACCCAGTACTTC.

This clonotype came up a few times. The J gene is TRBJ1-5, the V gene TRBV20-1; the D is unclear. Per the germline V gene, CDR1 is DFQATT and CDR2 is SNEGSKA (reference sequence). Between the trimmed V and J ends, which lost 3 bases and 2 bases, there was a span of 8 bases. This CDR3 has 13 residues. The chain's CDR3 is CSASLGGNQPQHF. CDR3 DNA sequence: TGCAGTGCTAGCCTTGGGGGCAATCAGCCCCAGCATTTT.

The CDR3 sequence is CASRGIAESDTQYF. CDR3 DNA sequence: TGTGCCAGCAGAGGAATTGCTGAGTCCGATACGCAGTATTTT. The rearrangement uses TRBV6-2 or TRBV6-3 and TRBJ2-3; D is uncertain. Trimming shortened V by 6 bases and J by 6 bases, and 16 bases separated the two germline ends. Germline CDR1 reads MNHEY; CDR2 reads SVGEGT. This CDR3 spans 14 amino acids.

This rearrangement joins TRBV7-8 to TRBJ1-5; 9 bases are a match to TRBD1. Germline V gene sequence: CDR1 SGHVS, CDR2 FQNEAQ. The CDR3 totals 13 residues. J was trimmed by 6 bases and V by 7 bases; bases with no gene match: 4. The CDR3 loop is CASNRGQGQPQHF. DNA of the CDR3: TGTGCCAGCAACAGGGGGCAAGGTCAGCCCCAGCATTTT.

The rearrangement joins TRBV4-1 to TRBJ1-2; 8 bases line up with TRBD1. Germline V gives CDR1 MGHRA, CDR2 YSYEKL. With V trimmed by 0 bases and J by 3 bases, 3 bases remained unmatched. The CDR3 runs 15 residues. The CDR3 region has the DNA TGCGCCAGCAGCCAAGACCCGGGACAGGACTATGGCTACACCTTC. Amino acid sequence: CASSQDPGQDYGYTF.

The chain joins TRBV7-2 to TRBJ1-6, with a possible D match to TRBD1 (6 bases). Germline CDR1 and CDR2: SGHTA and FQGNSA. With 5 bases removed from V and 16 bases from J, the gap between germline ends came to 15 bases. There are 12 residues in the CDR3. The CDR3 nucleotides are TGTGCCAGCAGCCCCGGACAGATTTATCTCCACTTT. It is translated as CASSPGQIYLHF.

The chain employs TRBV5-1 and TRBJ2-5; D call uncertain. Per germline, CDR1 SGHRS and CDR2 YFSETQ. Trimming took off 2 bases at V and 5 bases at J, with 7 bases between the two ends. The CDR3 is 12 amino acids. CDR3 bases: TGCGCCAGCAGCTTCTTCTCGGAGACCCAGTACTTC. Its translation: CASSFFSETQYF.

This chain connects TRBV4-1 to TRBJ2-5, with D unclear. With 0 bases removed from V and 5 bases from J, the gap between germline ends came to 10 bases. The CDR3 contains 14 residues. CDR1 is MGHRA and CDR2 is YSYEKL in the germline V gene. CDR3 protein: CASSQEGTEETQYF. The CDR3 bases are TGCGCCAGCAGCCAAGAGGGTACCGAGGAGACCCAGTACTTC.

This clonotype was picked up a small number of times. The rearrangement links TRBV28 to TRBJ2-7, with D possibly matching TRBD2 (6 bases). V lost 2 bases to trimming and J lost 4 bases, with 12 bases between them. The CDR3 loop spans 14 amino acids. Germline lookup yields CDR1 MDHEN and CDR2 SYDVKM. CDR3 amino acids: CASSLTSTYYEQYF. The DNA of the CDR3 is TGTGCCAGCAGTTTAACTAGCACCTATTACGAGCAGTACTTC.

This clonotype appeared a single time. This chain links TRBV6-2 or TRBV6-3 with TRBJ1-1; D gene uncertain. The ends were cut back, 6 bases at V and 1 base at J, with 18 bases in the middle. This CDR3 is 16 amino acids long. From germline, CDR1 is MNHEY and CDR2 SVGEGT. The CDR3 protein is CASRRPSRGPNTEAFF. CDR3 DNA sequence: TGTGCCAGCAGACGTCCTAGCAGAGGCCCGAACACTGAAGCTTTCTTT.

This clonotype was seen a few times. This rearrangement joins TRBV6-5 to TRBJ2-7; 10 positions match TRBD2. With 3 bases clipped from V and 0 bases from J, the junction kept 5 bases outside the gene matches. Per the germline V gene, CDR1 is MNHEY and CDR2 is SVGAGI. The CDR3 extends over 16 amino acids. CDR3 in amino acids: CASSYSGTSVSYEQYF. The CDR3 DNA reads TGTGCCAGCAGTTATTCCGGGACTAGCGTCTCCTACGAGCAGTACTTC.

The rearrangement links TRBV28 to TRBJ2-7; TRBD1 aligns across 7 bases. Germline CDR1 and CDR2: MDHEN and SYDVKM. CDR3 size: 14 residues. V was clipped by 6 bases and J by 2 bases; unmatched bases: 7. CDR3 DNA sequence: TGTGCCAGCAGCCCATGGCAGGGGGCCTACGAGCAGTACTTC. Its protein product is CASSPWQGAYEQYF.

The chain recombines TRBV11-3 with TRBJ2-1; no clear D gene. The ends were cut back, 1 base at V and 5 bases at J, with 6 bases in the middle. Germline V gene lookup returns CDR1 SGHNT and CDR2 YENEEA. The CDR3 loop spans 13 amino acids. The CDR3, as DNA: TGTGCCAGCAGCTTAGCCTTAAACAATGAGCAGTTCTTC. Protein product: CASSLALNNEQFF.

The sample holds a few counts of this clonotype. This chain connects TRBV7-3 to TRBJ2-1; 10 bases are shared with TRBD2. Germline V CDR1 and CDR2: SGHTA, FQGTGA. The J segment lost 6 bases and the V segment lost 5 bases, leaving 7 bases of the junction unmatched. The CDR3 is 15 residues long. The CDR3 sequence is CASSRAGGPRNEQFF. As DNA, the CDR3 is TGTGCCAGCAGCCGAGCGGGGGGGCCACGCAATGAGCAGTTCTTC.

This clonotype was recorded at least ten times. The chain uses TRBV29-1 and TRBJ1-1; no clear D. The CDR3 consists of 11 residues. Per germline, CDR1 SQVTM and CDR2 ANQGSEA. V lost 1 base and J 10 bases, leaving 10 bases between the germline ends. DNA of the CDR3: TGCAGCGTTGAAGGGGGTATCGGAGCTTTCTTT. This translates into CSVEGGIGAFF.

The chain combines TRBV4-1 with TRBJ2-1; 10 bases match TRBD1. CDR3 length equals 17 residues. Germline values: CDR1 MGHRA, CDR2 YSYEKL. V was pared by 2 bases and J by 10 bases, with 14 bases of the junction left unmatched. The CDR3 here is CASSQPPWGQGSREQFF. CDR3 nucleotide sequence: TGCGCCAGCAGCCAACCACCTTGGGGACAGGGGTCTAGGGAGCAGTTCTTC.